This T cell receptor beta chain was found in a study of naive and memory T cell subsets. Two oligonucleotides, mixed equimolar, formed the beta constant-region primer covering TRBC1 and TRBC2. Four rounds of PCR amplified the ligated cDNA using nested alpha and beta constant-region primers plus SP2. A single record per CDR3 protein comes from TCRdb applying MiXCR to the UMI-ligation and nested PCR reads. The table has around 90,000 distinct CDR3 sequences, 7% seen once. The CDR3 length is 15 residues. Germline CDR1 is SNHLY and CDR2 is FYNNEI. Unmatched junction bases numbered 5, after V lost 3 bases and J lost 2 bases.

The gene calls are TRBV2 and TRBJ2-5, with 8 positions matching TRBD2. Sequencing input: central memory CD4+ T cells from blood. The clonotype originates from a human donor in good health. Written as DNA, the CDR3 is TGTGCCAGCAGTGATGGTAGCGGGGTGCAAGAGACCCAGTACTTC. Its translation is CASSDGSGVQETQYF.